This T cell receptor beta chain was retrieved from a study of T cells in Graves' hyperthyroidism and ophthalmopathy. Researchers took RNA transcripts and amplified the TCR beta CDR3 regions from them. HTBI primers drove first-round RT-PCR of the TCR CDR3. MiXCR was run by TCRdb on the multiplex PCR reads, yielding one entry per CDR3 protein. The sample has 660,000 or so distinct CDR3 sequences; more than 20% are singletons. Disease lasting under 3 months, a NOSPECS grade of at least 4, and a Clinical Activity Score of at least 3 were features of the ophthalmopathy patients. Each 10 ml fresh peripheral blood draw supplied the PBMCs. As regards this clonotype: Antigen unknown. Since a much larger clone is just one base distant, this may be a read error.

Study outcomes and limitations: Researchers report that a 13 V-J model separated ophthalmopathy from stable hyperthyroidism. Blood shared most expanded thyroid clonotypes above 0.001.

V trimming: 6 bases; J trimming: 3 bases; junction bases outside the gene matches: 16. The CDR3 is 17 amino acids. The germline V gene has CDR1 MNHEY and CDR2 SVGEGT. The specimen was blood. This TCR was sampled from a man aged 30 to 45 with Graves' ophthalmopathy. This rearrangement joins TRBV6-2 or TRBV6-3 to TRBJ1-1; 7 nucleotides line up with TRBD1. The CDR3 region is CASRPQTGPGVDTEAFF. The DNA of the CDR3 is TGTGCCAGCAGACCTCAGACAGGGCCGGGTGTAGACACTGAAGCTTTCTTT.